This TCR beta chain comes out of a study of blood T cell repertoires in COVID-19. On the study more broadly: Spain, Italy and the United States supplied samples that represented acute and convalescent COVID-19. PBMCs, B-cell-depleted T cells, or T cells were the source of the cDNA or gDNA that made up the material.

Per germline, CDR1 KGHDR and CDR2 SFDVKD. CDR3 size: 15 residues. After removal of 7 bases from V and 1 base from J, the junction contained 3 bases not matched to a gene. Original handling: Scientists estimated how many nucleated cells there were by amplifying reference gene primers. Sequencing used immunoSEQ multiplex PCR; TCRdb keeps in-frame clones, though not all of them. The V and J calls and clone size were taken over from that table, and D and trimming were inferred from the DNA. The table records around 60,000 clones, 86% of them present only once. The TCR was taken from a man in his forties with acute or convalescent COVID-19. Sequences were obtained from peripheral blood. The chain joins TRBV24-1 to TRBJ2-2; 9 bases map to TRBD1. CDR3 bases: TGTGCCACCAGGCCGGACAGGGGGAACACCGGGGAGCTGTTTTTT. Translated, it gives CATRPDRGNTGELFF.